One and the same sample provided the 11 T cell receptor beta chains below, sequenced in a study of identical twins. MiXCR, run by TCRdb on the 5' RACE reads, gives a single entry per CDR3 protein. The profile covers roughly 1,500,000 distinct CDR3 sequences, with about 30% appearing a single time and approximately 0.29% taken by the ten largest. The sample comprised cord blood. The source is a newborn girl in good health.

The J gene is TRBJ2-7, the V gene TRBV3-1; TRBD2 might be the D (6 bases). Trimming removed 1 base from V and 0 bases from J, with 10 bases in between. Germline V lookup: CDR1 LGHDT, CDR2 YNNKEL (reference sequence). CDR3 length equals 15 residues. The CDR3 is CASSQGGDASYEQYF. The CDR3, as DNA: TGTGCCAGCAGCCAAGGGGGGGACGCCTCCTACGAGCAGTACTTC.

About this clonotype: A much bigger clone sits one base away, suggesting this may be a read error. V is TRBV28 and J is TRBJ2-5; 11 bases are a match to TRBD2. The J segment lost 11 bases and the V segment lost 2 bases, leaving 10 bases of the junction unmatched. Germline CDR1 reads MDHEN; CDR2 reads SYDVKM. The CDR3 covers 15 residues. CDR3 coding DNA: TGTGCCAGCAGTTTACAACTAGCGGGGGACAATGAGCAGTACTTC. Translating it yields CASSLQLAGDNEQYF.

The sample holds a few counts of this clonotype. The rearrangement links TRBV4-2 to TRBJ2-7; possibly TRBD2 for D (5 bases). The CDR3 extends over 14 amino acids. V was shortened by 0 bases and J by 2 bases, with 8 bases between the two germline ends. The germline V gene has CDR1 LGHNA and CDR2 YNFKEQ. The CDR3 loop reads CASSQELVPYEQYF. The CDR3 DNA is TGTGCCAGCAGCCAAGAACTAGTCCCCTACGAGCAGTACTTC.

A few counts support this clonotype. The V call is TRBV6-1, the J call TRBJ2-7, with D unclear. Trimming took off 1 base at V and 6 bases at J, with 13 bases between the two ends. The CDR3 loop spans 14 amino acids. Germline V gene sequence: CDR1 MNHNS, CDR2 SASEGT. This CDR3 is CASSEVRAALEQYF. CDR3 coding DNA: TGTGCCAGCAGTGAAGTCCGGGCCGCTCTCGAGCAGTACTTC.

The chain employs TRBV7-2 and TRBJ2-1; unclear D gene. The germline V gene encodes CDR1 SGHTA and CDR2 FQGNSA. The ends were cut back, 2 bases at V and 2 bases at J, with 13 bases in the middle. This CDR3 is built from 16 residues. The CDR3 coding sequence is TGTGCCAGCAGCTTAATTGTGATGAGGACCTACAATGAGCAGTTCTTC. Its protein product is CASSLIVMRTYNEQFF.

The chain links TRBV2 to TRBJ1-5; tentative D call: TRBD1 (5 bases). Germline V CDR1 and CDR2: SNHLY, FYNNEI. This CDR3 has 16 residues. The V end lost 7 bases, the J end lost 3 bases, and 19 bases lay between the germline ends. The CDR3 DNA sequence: TGTGCCAGCAAGGGGTCTCGGTTGCAGGACAATCAGCCCCAGCATTTT. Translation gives CASKGSRLQDNQPQHF.

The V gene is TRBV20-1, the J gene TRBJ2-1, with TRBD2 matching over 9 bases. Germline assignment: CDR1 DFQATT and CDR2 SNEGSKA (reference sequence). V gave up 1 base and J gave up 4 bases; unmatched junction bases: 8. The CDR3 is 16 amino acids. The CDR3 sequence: CSARVERGARYNEQFF. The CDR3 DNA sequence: TGCAGTGCTAGAGTAGAGCGGGGGGCAAGGTACAATGAGCAGTTCTTC.

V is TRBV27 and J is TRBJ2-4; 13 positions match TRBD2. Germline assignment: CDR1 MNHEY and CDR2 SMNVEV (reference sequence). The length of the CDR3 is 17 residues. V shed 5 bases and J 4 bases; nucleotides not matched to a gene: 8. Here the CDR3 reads CASSPRGTSGAKNIQYF. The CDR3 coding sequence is TGTGCCAGCAGTCCCCGGGGGACTAGCGGGGCGAAAAACATTCAGTACTTC.

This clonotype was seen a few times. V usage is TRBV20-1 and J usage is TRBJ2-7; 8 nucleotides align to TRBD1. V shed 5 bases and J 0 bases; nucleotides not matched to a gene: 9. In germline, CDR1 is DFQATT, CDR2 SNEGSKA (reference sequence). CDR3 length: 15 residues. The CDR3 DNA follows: TGCAGTGCTCCGGGGGACAGGCAGCCCTCCTACGAGCAGTACTTC. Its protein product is CSAPGDRQPSYEQYF.

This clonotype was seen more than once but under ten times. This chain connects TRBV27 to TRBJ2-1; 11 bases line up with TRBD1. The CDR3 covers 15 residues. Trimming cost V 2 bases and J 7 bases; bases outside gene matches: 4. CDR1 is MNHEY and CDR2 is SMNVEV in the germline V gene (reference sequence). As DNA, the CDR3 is TGTGCCAGCAGTTTAATCTGGGACAGGGGGAATGAGCAGTTCTTC. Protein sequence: CASSLIWDRGNEQFF.

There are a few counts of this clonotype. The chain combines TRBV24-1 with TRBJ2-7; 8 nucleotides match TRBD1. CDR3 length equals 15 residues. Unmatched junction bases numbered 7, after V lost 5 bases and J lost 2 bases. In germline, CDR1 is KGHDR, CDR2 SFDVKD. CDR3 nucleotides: TGTGCCACCAGTGCCGGGACAGGTCGACCCTACGAGCAGTACTTC. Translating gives CATSAGTGRPYEQYF.